These 21 T cell receptor beta chains originate from one sample sequenced in a study of CD8 T cells in Susac syndrome. Random hexamers primed reverse transcription of about 0.5 to 1 ug RNA. TCRdb redid the calling of the immunoSEQ multiplex PCR reads with MiXCR, one entry per CDR3 protein. The sample lists about 120,000 distinct CDR3 sequences, approximately 96% occurring once. Sample: CD4+ T cells from PBMCs. The receptors shown here come from a human donor with Susac syndrome.

This chain uses TRBV24-1 with TRBJ2-5; D perhaps matches TRBD2 (7 bases). The CDR3 is made up of 16 amino acids. The V gene lost 6 bases and the J gene lost 4 bases, with 20 bases spanning the gap. Germline V gene data show CDR1 as KGHDR and CDR2 as SFDVKD. DNA of the CDR3: TGTGCCACCAGTCCCGGGACATATTCGGGAGGAGAGACCCAGTACTTC. Amino acids: CATSPGTYSGGETQYF.

The genes are TRBV20-1 and TRBJ2-1; no clear D gene. V lost 5 bases and J 9 bases, leaving 14 bases between the germline ends. The germline V gene encodes CDR1 DFQATT and CDR2 SNEGSKA (reference sequence). The CDR3 consists of 12 residues. Here the CDR3 DNA reads TGCAGTGCTCCGCTAACAGTAGGTGAGCAGTTCTTC. The encoded protein is CSAPLTVGEQFF.

The rearrangement uses TRBV12-3 or TRBV12-4 and TRBJ2-7; weak D call: TRBD1 (6 bases). The CDR3 extends over 13 amino acids. V was trimmed by 10 bases and J by 0 bases, leaving 13 bases between them. This chain's CDR3 is CATRPGHSYEQYF. CDR3 nucleotides: TGTGCCACCCGCCCGGGACACTCCTACGAGCAGTACTTC.

This clonotype showed up just once. The V and J genes are TRBV5-1 and TRBJ1-2; 8 bases are a match to TRBD1. V trimming: 2 bases; J trimming: 6 bases; junction bases outside the gene matches: 6. CDR3 length equals 14 residues. Germline-derived CDR1 and CDR2 are SGHRS and YFSETQ. CDR3 in amino acids: CASSLQGDPNGYTF. DNA for the CDR3: TGCGCCAGCAGCTTACAGGGGGATCCGAATGGCTACACCTTC.

The chain links TRBV14 to TRBJ2-1; 16 bases are shared with TRBD2. The V segment lost 3 bases and the J segment 9 bases; nucleotides outside the gene matches: 2. Germline V CDR1 and CDR2: SGHDN, FVKESK. CDR3 length equals 15 residues. CDR3 sequence reads: CASSQGLAGGAEQFF. The CDR3 coding sequence is TGTGCCAGCAGCCAGGGACTAGCGGGAGGGGCTGAGCAGTTCTTC.

The chain has TRBV6-5 and TRBJ1-2; 8 bases agree with TRBD1. The length of the CDR3 is 13 residues. V gave up 10 bases and J gave up 6 bases; unmatched junction bases: 10. CDR1 and CDR2 (germline): MNHEY, SVGAGI. The CDR3 DNA sequence: TGTGCCACCTTTAGGGACAGGATGAATGGCTACACCTTC. Translating it yields CATFRDRMNGYTF.

The rearrangement joins TRBV6-5 to TRBJ2-5, with TRBD1 matching over 8 bases. V dropped 6 bases and J dropped 5; count of bases not matched to a gene: 8. CDR3 length equals 14 residues. Germline V gene lookup returns CDR1 MNHEY and CDR2 SVGAGI. The CDR3 bases are TGTGCCAGCAGACCAACAGGGGGAACGGAGACCCAGTACTTC. It translates to CASRPTGGTETQYF.

The chain uses TRBV5-1 and TRBJ2-2, with a possible D match to TRBD2 (6 bases). Germline values: CDR1 SGHRS, CDR2 YFSETQ. The length of the CDR3 is 14 residues. Trimming cost V 1 base and J 6 bases, with 10 bases left between them. CDR3 sequence reads: CASSLQAGPGELFF. The CDR3 nucleotides read TGCGCCAGCAGCTTGCAGGCGGGACCCGGGGAGCTGTTTTTT.

This chain joins TRBV5-6 and TRBJ2-1; 7 bases agree with TRBD1. The CDR3 is made up of 16 amino acids. Germline CDR1 and CDR2: SGHDT and YYEEEE. V gave up 2 bases and J gave up 4 bases; unmatched junction bases: 9. CDR3 in amino acids: CASSLPQTGIYNEQFF. The DNA of the CDR3 is TGTGCCAGCAGCTTACCCCAGACAGGGATTTACAATGAGCAGTTCTTC.

The chain has TRBV25-1 and TRBJ2-5; 9 bases map to TRBD2. The CDR3 sequence is 17 residues long. The germline V gene has CDR1 MGHDK and CDR2 SYGVNS. V shed 0 bases and J 4 bases; nucleotides not matched to a gene: 9. The CDR3 reads CASSEYKSSGIGETQYF. The CDR3 DNA follows: TGTGCCAGCAGTGAATATAAGTCTAGCGGGATAGGAGAGACCCAGTACTTC.

The V call is TRBV5-4, the J call TRBJ2-7; the D is unclear. Germline V lookup: CDR1 SGHNT, CDR2 YYREEE (reference sequence). V lost 1 base and J 7 bases, leaving 15 bases between the germline ends. The CDR3 is 14 residues long. In DNA, the CDR3 is TGTGCCAGCAGCTTGAAGGAAAAGAGCTGGGAGCAGTACTTC. It is translated as CASSLKEKSWEQYF.

V usage is TRBV3-1 and J usage is TRBJ2-1, with 11 bases fitting TRBD2. V shed 0 bases, J shed 7 bases, and the junction held 8 bases outside the gene matches. The CDR3 has 17 amino acids. The V gene's germline CDR1 is LGHDT and CDR2 YNNKEL (reference sequence). In DNA form, the CDR3 reads TGTGCCAGCAGCCAAGATCGGCCCCGACTAGCGGGGAATGAGCAGTTCTTC. Encoded protein: CASSQDRPRLAGNEQFF.

V gene TRBV6-5 combines with J gene TRBJ1-1, with D hard to call. V dropped 4 bases and J dropped 4 bases, with 13 bases sitting between them. The CDR3 has 14 amino acids. Germline CDR1 MNHEY, CDR2 SVGAGI. The CDR3 region is CASSSQPFLTEAFF. The DNA for the CDR3 is TGTGCCAGCAGTTCGCAGCCTTTTCTCACTGAAGCTTTCTTT.

This clonotype was recorded a few times. This chain connects TRBV7-6 to TRBJ2-1, with 7 bases matching TRBD2. The CDR3 has 12 amino acids. With 7 bases clipped from V and 8 bases from J, the junction kept 5 bases outside the gene matches. Germline V lookup: CDR1 SGHVS, CDR2 FNYEAQ. CDR3 sequence: CASTMGGDEQFF. The CDR3 coding sequence is TGTGCCAGCACTATGGGAGGGGATGAGCAGTTCTTC.

The chain is built from TRBV6-2 or TRBV6-3 and TRBJ2-3; D remains unclear. Deletions cut 2 bases from V and 5 bases from J, with 11 bases between. The CDR3 runs to 14 residues. The germline V gene has CDR1 MNHEY and CDR2 SVGEGT. CDR3 in amino acids: CASSYDRLVDTQYF. CDR3 DNA sequence: TGTGCCAGCAGTTACGACCGCCTCGTAGATACGCAGTATTTT.

The chain employs TRBV3-1 and TRBJ2-2; D unresolved. The CDR3 has 14 amino acids. V lost 9 bases and J lost 0, with 11 bases in between. Germline CDR1 reads LGHDT; CDR2 reads YNNKEL (reference sequence). The CDR3 nucleotides are TGTGCCAGTGCCCCTACCTCGAACACCGGGGAGCTGTTTTTT. The encoded protein is CASAPTSNTGELFF.

The rearrangement uses TRBV29-1 and TRBJ2-7; D call uncertain. V was shortened by 1 base and J by 2 bases, with 9 bases between the two germline ends. The germline V gene has CDR1 SQVTM and CDR2 ANQGSEA. This CDR3 has 13 residues. CDR3 region: CSVEGSHTYEQYF. Written as DNA, the CDR3 is TGCAGCGTTGAAGGTTCCCACACCTACGAGCAGTACTTC.

The rearrangement joins TRBV3-1 to TRBJ2-7; TRBD2 might be the D (5 bases). The CDR3 spans 14 residues. Germline V gives CDR1 LGHDT, CDR2 YNNKEL (reference sequence). V was cut by 4 bases and J by 0 bases, with 10 bases left in between. In nucleotides, the CDR3 is TGTGCCAGCAGCCGTAGCGTTCTCTCCTACGAGCAGTACTTC. Its protein product is CASSRSVLSYEQYF.

The V gene is TRBV29-1, the J gene TRBJ2-3, with D possibly matching TRBD2 (6 bases). Per the germline V gene, CDR1 is SQVTM and CDR2 is ANQGSEA. Trimming removed 0 bases at V and 5 bases at J, with 9 bases between. The CDR3 extends over 13 amino acids. CDR3 amino acids: CSVEDGSRDTQYF. The CDR3 bases are TGCAGCGTTGAAGACGGGAGCCGAGATACGCAGTATTTT.

The V call is TRBV27, the J call TRBJ1-5; 8 bases map to TRBD1. The germline CDR1 and CDR2 sequences are MNHEY and SMNVEV (reference sequence). Unmatched junction bases numbered 2, after V lost 2 bases and J lost 5 bases. The CDR3 length is 14 residues. CDR3 in amino acids: CASSLQGAHQPQHF. CDR3 DNA sequence: TGTGCCAGCAGTTTACAGGGGGCCCATCAGCCCCAGCATTTT.

The V gene is TRBV24-1, the J gene TRBJ2-3, with D possibly called TRBD1 or TRBD2 (5 bases each). Trimming took 3 bases from V and 5 from J, leaving 11 bases between them. Germline V gene sequence: CDR1 KGHDR, CDR2 SFDVKD. The CDR3 sequence is 14 residues long. CDR3 protein: CATSDTGALDTQYF. Here the CDR3 DNA reads TGTGCCACCAGTGATACCGGGGCCCTAGATACGCAGTATTTT.